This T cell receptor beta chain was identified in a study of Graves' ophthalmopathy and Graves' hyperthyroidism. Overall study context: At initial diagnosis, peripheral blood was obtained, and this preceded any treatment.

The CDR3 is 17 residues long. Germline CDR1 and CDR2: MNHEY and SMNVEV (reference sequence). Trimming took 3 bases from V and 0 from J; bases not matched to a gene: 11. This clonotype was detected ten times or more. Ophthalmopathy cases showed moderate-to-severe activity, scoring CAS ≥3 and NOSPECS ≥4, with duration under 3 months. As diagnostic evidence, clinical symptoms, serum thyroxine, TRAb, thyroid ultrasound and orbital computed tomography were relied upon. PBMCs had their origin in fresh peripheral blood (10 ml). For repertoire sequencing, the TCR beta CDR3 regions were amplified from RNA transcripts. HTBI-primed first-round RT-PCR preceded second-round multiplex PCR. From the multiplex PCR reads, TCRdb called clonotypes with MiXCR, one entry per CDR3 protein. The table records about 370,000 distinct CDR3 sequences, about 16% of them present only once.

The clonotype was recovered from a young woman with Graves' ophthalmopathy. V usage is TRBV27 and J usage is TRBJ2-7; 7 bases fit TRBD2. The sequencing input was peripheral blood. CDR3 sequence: CASSLFSGIKSSYEQYF. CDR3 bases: TGTGCCAGCAGTTTGTTCAGCGGGATAAAGAGCTCCTACGAGCAGTACTTC.